The clone carrying this T cell receptor (beta chain) was picked up a small number of times. V trimming: 4 bases; J trimming: 6 bases; junction bases outside the gene matches: 7. Germline V gene lookup returns CDR1 SGDLS and CDR2 YYNGEE. The CDR3 length is 15 residues. One entry per CDR3 protein results from TCRdb running MiXCR on the RT-PCR reads. The sample carries fewer than 800,000 distinct CDR3 sequences, about 14% recorded once. The J gene is TRBJ1-1, the V gene TRBV9; the match to TRBD1 covers 12 bases. Specimen: memory CD4+ T cells from blood. The TCR was taken from a female donor in good health, serving as a healthy control. CDR3 sequence (DNA): TGTGCCAGCAGCTCGGGACAGGGGGCTCTCGCTGAAGCTTTCTTT. Protein product: CASSSGQGALAEAFF.